This T cell receptor (beta chain) was sequenced for a study of blood T cell repertoires in COVID-19 (dated by TCRdb to the early 2020s). About the study as a whole: The collaborator samples originated in the United States, Italy and Spain and spanned the acute and convalescent phases of COVID-19. The material from the prospective study consisted of cDNA or gDNA derived from T cells, B-cell-depleted T cells, or PBMCs. Deeply sampled blood TCRbeta repertoires from subjects exposed to, actively infected with, or recovered from COVID-19 were included in the dataset. A freely available public database, intended as a resource for researchers studying the immune response to SARS-CoV-2, is where the repertoires were released. Samples were obtained from the ongoing ImmuneRACE study (first 160 participants) and from some 1,200 subjects provided by 6 global collaborators. Nearly every sample came with metadata listing a de-identified subject ID, COVID-19 status, age in years and sex. HLA class I and class II types, where available, came from metadata supplied by the sample provider rather than from assay-based typing.

In the germline V gene, CDR1 corresponds to MNHEY and CDR2 to SVGAGI. Measured from the cysteine to the phenylalanine, the CDR3 is 14 residues long. The kept DNA is CDR3 alone, 42 bases in frame from the first base. V ends up 4 bases short and J 5 bases short, with an unmatched junction base count of 5. TCRbeta CDR3 regions were amplified from genomic DNA using the immunoSEQ Assay, a bias-controlled multiplex PCR. The original methods were these. The number of nucleated cells in each sample was estimated by amplification of reference gene primers within the assay. Sequence reads were collapsed and filtered to measure the absolute abundance of every unique TCRbeta CDR3 rearrangement. For each sample, productive Simpson clonality was calculated as the square root of Simpson's diversity index across productive rearrangements. TCRdb stores this immuneACCESS table with in-frame sequences only. Part of the clones is absent; in the studies checked, under half of the shortfall reflects unresolved V genes, and no reason is known for the rest. Clonal size and the V and J genes are those of that table, whereas D and trimming came from the DNA. The sample table records roughly 500,000 clones; roughly 89% of these occur just once. The top ten clones comprise 0.9% of the sample.

In Seattle, one collaborating source enrolled patients while the infection was active and tracked those patients longitudinally over the course of disease. The collaborating institutions used their own protocols to collect whole blood in K2EDTA tubes. For TCRbeta analysis, collaborator samples were shipped as frozen whole blood, as isolated PBMCs, or as DNA extracted from either sample type. As concerns this clone: The antigen it recognizes is unknown. No much larger clone exists at a distance of one base, and base qualities are not known.

Overall study outcomes, separate from this receptor: The amount of clinical and demographic metadata varied by source and participant and was provided uncurated.

The TCR was taken from a man aged 18 to 30 with COVID-19, enrolled during active disease. The rearrangement joined TRBV6-5 to TRBJ1-1; TRBD1 agrees with 9 junctional bases. Sequenced input: peripheral blood. The encoded CDR3 is CASSLYRGRTEAFF. The nucleotide sequence is TGTGCCAGCAGTTTGTACAGGGGGCGGACTGAAGCTTTCTTT.